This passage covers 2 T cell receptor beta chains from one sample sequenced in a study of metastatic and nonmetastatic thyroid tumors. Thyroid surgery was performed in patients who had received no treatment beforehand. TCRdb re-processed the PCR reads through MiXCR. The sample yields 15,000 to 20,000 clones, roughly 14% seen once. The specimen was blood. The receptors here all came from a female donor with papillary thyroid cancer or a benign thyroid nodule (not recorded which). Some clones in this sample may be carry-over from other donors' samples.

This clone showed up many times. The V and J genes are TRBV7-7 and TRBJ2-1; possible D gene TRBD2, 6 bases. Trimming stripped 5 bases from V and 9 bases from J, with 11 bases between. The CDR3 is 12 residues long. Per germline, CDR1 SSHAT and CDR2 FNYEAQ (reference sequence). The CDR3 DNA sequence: TGTGCCAGCAGCCCGGGAGAGGGTGAGCAGTTCTTC. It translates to CASSPGEGEQFF.

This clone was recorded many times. The CDR3 DNA is TGCAGTGGGGGGGGTCGAGATACGCAGTATTTT. Amino acid sequence: CSGGGRDTQYF. V is TRBV20-1 and J is TRBJ2-3; TRBD2 agrees at 7 bases. Germline CDR1 is DFQATT and CDR2 is SNEGSKA (reference sequence). V shed 7 bases, J shed 5 bases, and the junction held 3 bases outside the gene matches. The CDR3 runs to 11 residues.